The clone carrying this T cell receptor beta chain was counted at least ten times. This sample is part of a study of human T cells and chemical hapten exposure. Time point given: healthy volunteer bleed at 2 weeks. Extraction of total RNA was performed on unfractionated whole blood. TCRdb passed the RACE reads through MiXCR, listing each CDR3 protein once. This repertoire shows tens of thousands of distinct CDR3 sequences, approximately 10% found once; its top ten account for 2.5% to 3%. Unmatched junction bases numbered 6, after V lost 4 bases and J lost 5 bases. The length of the CDR3 is 13 residues. CDR1 is DFQATT, CDR2 SNEGSKA, per germline (reference sequence).

The sample comprised whole blood. The sequence was collected from a female donor in good health. Some clones in this sample may be carry-over from other donors' samples. J is TRBJ2-3 and V is TRBV20-1, with TRBD1 identical over 7 bases. The CDR3: CSATDRVEDTQYF. In DNA form, the CDR3 reads TGCAGTGCTACAGACAGGGTTGAAGATACGCAGTATTTT.